The T cell receptor beta chain described here comes from a study of human T cells and chemical hapten exposure. Background on the study: Small pooled library volume differences chiefly drove per-sample TCR yield variation.

CDR3 length equals 13 residues. Germline V lookup: CDR1 MNHEY, CDR2 SVGAGI. V lost 6 bases and J lost 2; bases outside the gene matches: 4. Broader study findings: No change in TCRs above 1 in 1000 frequency was produced by DPC sensitization.

Single cDNA molecules in the library carried unique molecular identifiers attached during preparation. Each CDR3 protein gets one entry after TCRdb re-called the RACE reads with MiXCR. The repertoire holds around 130,000 distinct CDR3 sequences, with 9% to 10% as singletons. Time point indicated: healthy volunteer bleed at 2 weeks. Someone pulled total RNA out of unfractionated whole blood. This clonotype was detected ten times or more. Its antigen remains unidentified. The chain recombines TRBV6-5 with TRBJ2-7, with 7 bases that match TRBD1. The receptor was derived from a male donor in good health. Some clones in this sample may be carry-over from other donors' samples. The specimen sequenced was whole blood. The CDR3 reads CASRRTGAYEQYF. The CDR3 DNA reads TGTGCCAGCAGGAGGACAGGTGCCTACGAGCAGTACTTC.